Sequencing of this TCR beta chain was carried out in a study of cytomegalovirus exposure and HLA in healthy donors. General observations from the study: Earlier findings revealed that most TCR beta V segments proved productive either about 87% or about 30% of the time. What was likely a sequencing artifact was a cluster of highly shared sequence variants.

Concerning this clone: Its specificity is unknown.

This cohort consisted of healthy bone marrow donors. The study sampled nominally healthy donors, though unrecorded immune exposures were likely. CDR3 length equals 13 residues. The V and J ends lost 4 bases and 1 base respectively, with 7 bases between them. CDR1 GTSNPN and CDR2 SVGIG come from the germline V gene (reference sequence). 13 Jbeta primers and 60 Vbeta primers were used for the PCR. The table came from immunoSEQ multiplex PCR; TCRdb's copy has only in-frame clones and leaves some out. The sample lists roughly 87,000 clones; about 76% were seen once. Sequencing was carried out using PBMCs. This clonotype was obtained from a woman between 40 and 50 years old in good health and CMV-seropositive. The chain uses TRBV30 and TRBJ2-2; D is unclear. The CDR3 DNA follows: TGTGCCTGGAAGAGTAAGAACACCGGGGAGCTGTTTTTT. Protein sequence: CAWKSKNTGELFF.